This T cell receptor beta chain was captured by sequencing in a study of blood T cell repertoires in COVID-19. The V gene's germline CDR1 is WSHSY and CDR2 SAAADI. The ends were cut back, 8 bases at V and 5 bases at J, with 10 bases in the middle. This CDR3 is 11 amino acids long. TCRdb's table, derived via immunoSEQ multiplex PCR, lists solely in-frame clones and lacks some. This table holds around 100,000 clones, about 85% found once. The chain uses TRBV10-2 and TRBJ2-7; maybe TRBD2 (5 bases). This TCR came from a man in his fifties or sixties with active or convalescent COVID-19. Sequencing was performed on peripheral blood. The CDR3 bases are TGCGCCAGCTCCGGGATCAACGAGCAGTACTTC. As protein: CASSGINEQYF.